This entry features one TCR beta chain sequence. The data originate from a study of T cell changes during pregnancy in multiple sclerosis. Profiled with immunoSEQ multiplex PCR; TCRdb holds only in-frame clones, not every one. The sample records tens of thousands of clones, approximately 86% being singletons. Sample: CD8+ T cells from peripheral blood mononuclear cells, taken in the first trimester of pregnancy. The receptor comes from a female donor in good health, enrolled as a control in a pregnancy study.

The CDR3 spells CASSQDIDGGVEQFF. The CDR3 region has the DNA TGCGCCAGCAGCCAAGATATCGACGGGGGGGTTGAGCAGTTCTTC. The chain has TRBV4-1 and TRBJ2-1, with 8 bases matching TRBD2. The germline V gene has CDR1 MGHRA and CDR2 YSYEKL. The CDR3 spans 15 residues. J lost 9 bases, V lost 0 bases, and 7 bases had no gene match.